This paragraph reports one T cell receptor (beta chain). The antigen is not known. Sequencing was performed with immunoSEQ multiplex PCR; in TCRdb, only in-frame clones are kept and a portion is missing. Here the sample spans 150,000 to 250,000 clones, roughly 77% being singletons. The sample is drawn from a study of cytomegalovirus exposure and HLA in healthy donors. Separation from the approximately 690-subject first cohort characterized the 120-subject validation cohort, to which the donors belonged. V lost 0 bases to trimming and J lost 2 bases, with 7 bases between them. The CDR3 runs to 13 residues. Germline CDR1 reads SQVTM; CDR2 reads ANQGSEA. Study-level results: Researchers reported that a few CMV-associated chains were confirmed in vitro as CMV antigen-specific. Per published reports, the classifier diagnosed cytomegalovirus status with high specificity and sensitivity.

The material sequenced was PBMCs. This rearrangement joins TRBV29-1 to TRBJ1-1, with no clear D. The TCR sequence derives from a woman in her twenties or thirties in good health and CMV-seronegative. The CDR3: CSVEDRGNTEAFF. The CDR3 DNA sequence: TGCAGCGTTGAAGATCGCGGTAACACTGAAGCTTTCTTT.